A single sample gave rise to the 16 T cell receptor beta chains below, sequenced in a study of T cell repertoires in cytomegalovirus infection. Antigen specificity for these receptors is unknown. TCRdb processed the reads anew with MiXCR; each CDR3 protein has one entry. The sample yields about half a million distinct CDR3 sequences, roughly 42% seen once. This sample comprised cultured PBMCs, obtained from culture after CMV antigen stimulation. Receptor source: a human donor in good health (CMV status not recorded). Some clones in this sample may be carry-over from other donors' samples.

The gene calls are TRBV11-2 and TRBJ2-7, with 7 bases matching TRBD2. V trimming: 6 bases; J trimming: 2 bases; junction bases outside the gene matches: 10. The length of the CDR3 is 15 residues. The germline V gene has CDR1 SGHAT and CDR2 FQNNGV. The CDR3 reads CASRPREAGTYEQYF. For the CDR3, the DNA is TGTGCCAGCAGACCCCGGGAGGCAGGAACCTACGAGCAGTACTTC.

The rearrangement links TRBV7-6 to TRBJ1-3; TRBD1 matches at 8 bases. The CDR3 runs 18 residues. The V gene end was trimmed by 5 bases and the J gene end by 2 bases; junction bases not matched to a gene: 14. From germline, CDR1 is SGHVS and CDR2 FNYEAQ. CDR3 in DNA: TGTGCCAGCAGCAAAAACTTCAGGGGGCAGAGAACTGGAAACACCATATATTTT. It specifies CASSKNFRGQRTGNTIYF.

The genes are TRBV15 and TRBJ2-1, with a weak D call TRBD1 (8 bases). V lost 0 bases to trimming and J lost 4 bases, with 13 bases between them. The CDR3 is 16 residues long. From germline, CDR1 is LNHNV and CDR2 YYDKDF (reference sequence). The CDR3 protein is CATSREGGTGYNEQFF. In DNA, the CDR3 is TGTGCCACCAGCAGAGAGGGGGGGACAGGATACAATGAGCAGTTCTTC.

This CDR3 reads CASSTRDRGEETQYF. Here the CDR3 DNA reads TGTGCCAGCAGTACCCGGGACAGGGGTGAGGAGACCCAGTACTTC. The V call is TRBV6-6, the J call TRBJ2-5; 10 bases are a match to TRBD1. The CDR3 contains 15 residues. J was trimmed by 5 bases and V by 5 bases; bases with no gene match: 8. Germline values: CDR1 MNHNY, CDR2 SVGAGI (reference sequence).

In this sample, this clonotype turned up a few times. The CDR3 bases are TGTGCCAGCAGTGAAAAAGGGCTAGCGCCCGAGGGGATATACGAGCAGTACTTC. It yields the protein CASSEKGLAPEGIYEQYF. This chain uses TRBV6-1 with TRBJ2-7; D is possibly TRBD2 (6 bases). The CDR3 contains 18 residues. The V gene lost 2 bases and the J gene lost 4 bases, with 24 bases spanning the gap. Germline V lookup: CDR1 MNHNS, CDR2 SASEGT.

V gene TRBV7-2 combines with J gene TRBJ1-2; 7 bases fit TRBD1. V lost 5 bases to trimming and J lost 13 bases; unmatched junction nucleotides: 13. Germline CDR1 is SGHTA and CDR2 is FQGNSA. CDR3 length equals 13 residues. CDR3 bases: TGTGCCAGCAGCCTGAACAGGGGAACGGGGTGCACCTTC. Its protein product is CASSLNRGTGCTF.

The rearrangement joins TRBV12-3 or TRBV12-4 to TRBJ2-2, with D perhaps matching TRBD1 (6 bases). This CDR3 comprises 16 residues. V lost 6 bases and J 0 bases, leaving 14 bases between the germline ends. In DNA form, the CDR3 reads TGTGCCAGCAGACATAAACAGGGCGCGAACACCGGGGAGCTGTTTTTT. Translation gives CASRHKQGANTGELFF.

This clonotype turned up a few times. The chain joins TRBV7-2 to TRBJ2-3; no clear D gene. CDR1 SGHTA and CDR2 FQGNSA come from the germline V gene. The CDR3 is made up of 14 amino acids. V lost 0 bases and J lost 4, with 8 bases in between. CDR3 bases: TGTGCCAGCAGCTTAGCTTTAAGGTCAGATACGCAGTATTTT. Encoded protein: CASSLALRSDTQYF.

The rearrangement links TRBV7-2 to TRBJ2-7; 8 bases line up with TRBD2. The CDR3 loop spans 14 amino acids. From germline, CDR1 is SGHTA and CDR2 FQGNSA. V gave up 4 bases and J gave up 7 bases; unmatched junction bases: 9. The CDR3: CASSSTGGVKEQYF. The CDR3 region has the DNA TGTGCCAGCAGCTCGACCGGGGGGGTCAAAGAGCAGTACTTC.

The J gene is TRBJ2-7, the V gene TRBV19, with 9 bases matching TRBD1. The CDR3 has 15 residues. In germline, CDR1 is LNHDA, CDR2 SQIVND (reference sequence). V lost 3 bases, J lost 3 bases, and 6 bases stayed unmatched. The CDR3 sequence: CASSIQRTGVYEQYF. The CDR3 DNA reads as TGTGCCAGTAGTATTCAGCGGACAGGGGTCTACGAGCAGTACTTC.

V is TRBV27 and J is TRBJ2-7; no reliable D call. Trimming shortened V by 2 bases and J by 3 bases, and 11 bases separated the two germline ends. Looked up from germline, CDR1 is MNHEY and CDR2 is SMNVEV (reference sequence). The CDR3 is 14 amino acids. CDR3 DNA: TGTGCCAGCAGTTTAAAGGGCAGTTACTACGAGCAGTACTTC. This translates into CASSLKGSYYEQYF.

V usage is TRBV6-2 or TRBV6-3 and J usage is TRBJ2-2, with TRBD2 matching over 11 bases. The germline CDR1 and CDR2 sequences are MNHEY and SVGEGT. The CDR3 runs 19 residues. J was trimmed by 2 bases and V by 7 bases; bases with no gene match: 15. CDR3 sequence: CASTTGLAEEGENTGELFF. The CDR3 region has the DNA TGTGCCAGCACCACGGGACTAGCGGAAGAGGGGGAAAACACCGGGGAGCTGTTTTTT.

The CDR3, as DNA: TGTGCCAGCAGCTTGAGGCGGGGCGTAAATACGCAGTATTTT. Its translation is CASSLRRGVNTQYF. The rearrangement uses TRBV7-2 and TRBJ2-3; tentative D call: TRBD2 (6 bases). The V and J ends lost 3 bases and 7 bases respectively, with 14 bases between them. The CDR3 length is 14 residues. CDR1 SGHTA and CDR2 FQGNSA come from the germline V gene.

This clonotype was picked up a small number of times. This sequence joins TRBV11-1 and TRBJ2-1; 9 positions match TRBD2. V lost 3 bases and J lost 9; bases outside the gene matches: 6. CDR1 is SGHAT and CDR2 is FQDESV in the germline V gene (reference sequence). The CDR3 loop spans 14 amino acids. CDR3: CASSFAGGQGEQFF. In nucleotides, the CDR3 is TGTGCCAGCAGCTTTGCGGGGGGGCAGGGTGAGCAGTTCTTC.

V usage is TRBV10-3 and J usage is TRBJ2-2; the D gene is possibly TRBD1 (6 bases). CDR3 size: 16 residues. The V end was cut by 0 bases, the J end by 3 bases, with 11 bases between. The germline gives CDR1 ENHRY, CDR2 SYGVKD. CDR3 sequence: CAISESGTRDTGELFF. The CDR3 DNA follows: TGTGCCATCAGTGAGTCGGGGACAAGAGACACCGGGGAGCTGTTTTTT.

This sequence joins TRBV28 and TRBJ2-4, with TRBD1 as a possible D gene (8 bases). CDR3 size: 13 residues. CDR1 MDHEN and CDR2 SYDVKM come from the germline V gene. Trimming stripped 6 bases from V and 7 bases from J, with 13 bases between. The CDR3 sequence: CASSTGGVNIQYF. The DNA of the CDR3 is TGTGCCAGCAGCACAGGGGGGGTGAACATTCAGTACTTC. The entire variable domain, with the rest obtained from reference TRBV28 and TRBJ2-4, is as follows: DVKVTQSSRYLVKRTGEKVFLECVQDMDHENMFWYRQDPGLGLRLIYFSYDVKMKEKGDIPEGYSVSREKKERFSLILESASTNQTSMYLCASSTGGVNIQYFGAGTRLSVL.